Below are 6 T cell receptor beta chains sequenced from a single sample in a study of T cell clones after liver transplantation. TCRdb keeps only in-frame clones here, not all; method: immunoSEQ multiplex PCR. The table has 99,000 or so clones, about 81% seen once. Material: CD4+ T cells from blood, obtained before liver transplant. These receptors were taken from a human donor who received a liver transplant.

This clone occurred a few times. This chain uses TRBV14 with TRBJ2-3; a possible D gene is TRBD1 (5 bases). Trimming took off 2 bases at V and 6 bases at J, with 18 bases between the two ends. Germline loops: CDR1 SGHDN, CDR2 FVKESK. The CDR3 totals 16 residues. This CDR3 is CASSQRRTTRRDTQYF. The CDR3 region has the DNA TGTGCCAGCAGCCAAAGACGGACAACCCGAAGGGATACGCAGTATTTT.

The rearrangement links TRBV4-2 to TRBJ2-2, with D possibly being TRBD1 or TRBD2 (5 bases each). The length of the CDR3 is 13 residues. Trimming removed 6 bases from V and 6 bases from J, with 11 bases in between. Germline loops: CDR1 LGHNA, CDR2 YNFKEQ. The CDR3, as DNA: TGTGCCAGCAGTCGGGGCTTCGCCGGGGAGCTGTTTTTT. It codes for CASSRGFAGELFF.

CDR3 residues: CASTPGTANTGELFF. The DNA for the CDR3 is TGTGCCAGCACCCCCGGGACGGCTAACACCGGGGAGCTGTTTTTT. The genes are TRBV9 and TRBJ2-2; D tentatively fits TRBD1 or TRBD2 (5 bases each). V lost 6 bases and J 2 bases, leaving 14 bases between the germline ends. CDR1 and CDR2 from the germline V gene are SGDLS and YYNGEE. The CDR3 is 15 residues long.

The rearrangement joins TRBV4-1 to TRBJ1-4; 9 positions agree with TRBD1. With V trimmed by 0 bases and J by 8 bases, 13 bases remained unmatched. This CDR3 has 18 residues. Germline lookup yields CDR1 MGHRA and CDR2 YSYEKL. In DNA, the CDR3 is TGCGCCAGCAGCCAAGATCAACAGGGGGCGTTGGCGGGGGAAAAACTGTTTTTT. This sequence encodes CASSQDQQGALAGEKLFF.

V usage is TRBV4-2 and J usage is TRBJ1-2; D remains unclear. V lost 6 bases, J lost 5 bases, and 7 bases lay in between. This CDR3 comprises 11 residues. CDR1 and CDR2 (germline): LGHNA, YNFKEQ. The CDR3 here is CASSPGYGYTF. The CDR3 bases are TGTGCCAGCAGTCCCGGGTATGGCTACACCTTC.

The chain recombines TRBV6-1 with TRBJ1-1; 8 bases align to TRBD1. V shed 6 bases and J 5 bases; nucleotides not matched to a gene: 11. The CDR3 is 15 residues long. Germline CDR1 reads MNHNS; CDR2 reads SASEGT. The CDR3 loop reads CASRIQGEVATEAFF. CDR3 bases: TGTGCCAGCAGGATACAGGGGGAGGTGGCAACTGAAGCTTTCTTT.